These 10 T cell receptor beta chains came from one sample sequenced in a study of T cell responses to AZD1222 COVID-19 vaccine. TCRdb's copy holds only in-frame clones and misses some; the assay was immunoSEQ multiplex PCR. Of some 120,000 clones in the sample, roughly nine tenths are singletons; the top ten hold 4% to 5%. Material: peripheral blood, obtained on day 0 of AZD1222 vaccination. These receptor sequences come from an adult in good health.

The V gene is TRBV21-1, the J gene TRBJ1-1; TRBD1 is taken as the D call from the table, unchecked against the DNA. TRBV21-1 is noted as a pseudogene. This CDR3 spans 15 amino acids. Here the CDR3 DNA reads TGTGCCAGCAGCAGGAATGGGACAGGGGGCACTGAAGCTTTCTTT. Protein product: CASSRNGTGGTEAFF.

This chain uses TRBV5-8 with TRBJ1-2; 9 nucleotides agree with TRBD1. The CDR3 is 17 amino acids. The V gene's germline CDR1 is SGHTS and CDR2 YDEGEE. J lost 8 bases, V lost 2 bases, and 16 bases had no gene match. DNA for the CDR3: TGTGCCAGCAGCTTTCGAACAGGGGGCCCTGGGAATAAAGGCTACACCTTC. Amino acid sequence: CASSFRTGGPGNKGYTF.

The V and J genes are TRBV6-5 and TRBJ1-1, with D perhaps matching TRBD1 (6 bases). The CDR3 is 13 residues long. Per germline, CDR1 MNHEY and CDR2 SVGAGI. Trimming left V 7 bases short and J 6 bases short, with 15 bases between. This chain's CDR3 is CASTQGGWAEAFF. CDR3 in DNA: TGTGCCAGCACCCAAGGGGGGTGGGCTGAAGCTTTCTTT.

The chain carries TRBV19 and TRBJ2-1; 10 bases are shared with TRBD1. This CDR3 region has 15 residues. Germline CDR1 LNHDA, CDR2 SQIVND (reference sequence). The V gene end was trimmed by 6 bases and the J gene end by 7 bases; junction bases not matched to a gene: 9. The CDR3: CASRIWTGGRNEQFF. The CDR3, as DNA: TGTGCCAGTAGAATATGGACAGGGGGGCGGAATGAGCAGTTCTTC.

V usage is TRBV7-2 and J usage is TRBJ2-6; 9 positions match TRBD1. The CDR3 is made up of 13 amino acids. The V gene end was trimmed by 8 bases and the J gene end by 12 bases; junction bases not matched to a gene: 8. In germline, CDR1 is SGHTA, CDR2 FQGNSA. CDR3 nucleotides: TGTGCCAGCTACCCGGGACAGGGCTCCGTCCTGACTTTC. Translation gives CASYPGQGSVLTF.

V gene TRBV6-1 combines with J gene TRBJ1-5; perhaps TRBD1 as D (6 bases). CDR3 size: 15 residues. Germline assignment: CDR1 MNHNS and CDR2 SASEGT. Trimming cost V 0 bases and J 5 bases, with 11 bases left between them. The CDR3 loop reads CASSEARGVYQPQHF. DNA of the CDR3: TGTGCCAGCAGTGAAGCAAGGGGGGTATATCAGCCCCAGCATTTT.

This sequence joins TRBV5-1 and TRBJ1-4; no firm D call. This CDR3 has 14 amino acids. CDR1 and CDR2 (germline): SGHRS, YFSETQ. V was clipped by 0 bases and J by 7 bases, with 10 bases between them. Here the CDR3 reads CASSLAVGVEKLFF. The DNA for the CDR3 is TGCGCCAGCAGCTTGGCTGTTGGAGTTGAAAAACTGTTTTTT.

This rearrangement joins TRBV6-2 or TRBV6-3 to TRBJ1-5; 7 positions agree with TRBD1. Germline V CDR1 and CDR2: MNHEY, SVGEGT. The CDR3 is made up of 17 amino acids. V lost 5 bases to trimming and J lost 6 bases; unmatched junction nucleotides: 16. The CDR3 DNA follows: TGTGCCAGCAGTCCGAACCTGACAGGGAAAGGAGGTCAGCCCCAGCATTTT. It yields the protein CASSPNLTGKGGQPQHF.

The chain employs TRBV29-1 and TRBJ2-3; no clear D. The germline V and J ends were trimmed by 7 bases and 2 bases, with 16 bases remaining between them. There are 14 residues in the CDR3. From germline, CDR1 is SQVTM and CDR2 ANQGSEA. This CDR3 reads CSGAGSKYTDTQYF. The CDR3 region has the DNA TGCAGCGGGGCCGGATCCAAGTACACAGATACGCAGTATTTT.

V gene TRBV20-1 combines with J gene TRBJ2-7; no clear D gene. Trimming removed 2 bases at V and 7 bases at J, with 9 bases between. Germline lookup yields CDR1 DFQATT and CDR2 SNEGSKA (reference sequence). CDR3 size: 11 residues. CDR3 DNA sequence: TGCAGTGCTAGAAGGGTCGGAGAGCAGTACTTC. This translates into CSARRVGEQYF.